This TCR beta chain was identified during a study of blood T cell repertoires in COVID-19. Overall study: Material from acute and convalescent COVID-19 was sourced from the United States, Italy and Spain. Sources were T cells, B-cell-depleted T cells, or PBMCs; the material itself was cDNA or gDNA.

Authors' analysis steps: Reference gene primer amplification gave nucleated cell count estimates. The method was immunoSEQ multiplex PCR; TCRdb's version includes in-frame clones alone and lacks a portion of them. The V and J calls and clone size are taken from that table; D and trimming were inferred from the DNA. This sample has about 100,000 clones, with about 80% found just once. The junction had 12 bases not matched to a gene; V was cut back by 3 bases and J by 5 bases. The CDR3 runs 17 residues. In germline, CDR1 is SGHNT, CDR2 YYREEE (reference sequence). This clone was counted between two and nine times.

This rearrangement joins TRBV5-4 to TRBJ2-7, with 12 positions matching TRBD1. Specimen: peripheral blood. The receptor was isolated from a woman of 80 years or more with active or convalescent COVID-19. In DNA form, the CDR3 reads TGTGCCAGCAGCTATTTTTTTCCCGGGACAGGGGGCAACGAGCAGTACTTC. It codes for CASSYFFPGTGGNEQYF.